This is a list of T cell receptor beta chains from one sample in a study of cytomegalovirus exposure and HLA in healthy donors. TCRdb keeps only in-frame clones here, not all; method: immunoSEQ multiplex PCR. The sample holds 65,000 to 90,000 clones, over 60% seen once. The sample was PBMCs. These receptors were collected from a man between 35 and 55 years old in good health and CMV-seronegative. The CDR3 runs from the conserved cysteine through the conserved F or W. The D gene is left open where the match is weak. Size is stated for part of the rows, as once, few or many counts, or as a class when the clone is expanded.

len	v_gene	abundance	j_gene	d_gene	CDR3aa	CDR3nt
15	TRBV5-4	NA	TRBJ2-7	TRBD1	CASSPGQGEHYEQYF	TGTGCCAGCAGCCCGGGACAGGGCGAGCATTACGAGCAGTACTTC
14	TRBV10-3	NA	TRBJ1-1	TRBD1	CAISAQGAVTEAFF	TGTGCCATCAGTGCACAGGGGGCGGTCACTGAAGCTTTCTTT
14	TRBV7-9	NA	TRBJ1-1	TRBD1	CASFTQGADTEAFF	TGTGCCAGCTTTACTCAGGGGGCGGACACTGAAGCTTTCTTT
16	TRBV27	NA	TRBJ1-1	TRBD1	CASSPIRTGGDTEAFF	TGTGCCAGCAGTCCCATCCGGACAGGGGGGGACACTGAAGCTTTCTTT
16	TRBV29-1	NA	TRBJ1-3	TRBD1	CSVDDRGRISGNTIYF	TGCAGCGTTGATGACAGGGGTCGGATCTCTGGAAACACCATATATTTT
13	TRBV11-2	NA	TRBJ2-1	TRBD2	CASSPPGGGGQFF	TGTGCCAGCAGCCCCCCGGGGGGTGGCGGGCAGTTCTTC
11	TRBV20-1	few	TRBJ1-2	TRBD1	CSAIRQGGYTF	TGCAGTGCTATACGACAGGGGGGCTACACCTTC
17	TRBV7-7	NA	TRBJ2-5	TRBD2	CASSLGGGTSPAETQYF	TGTGCCAGCAGCTTAGGGGGGGGGACTAGTCCGGCAGAGACCCAGTACTTC
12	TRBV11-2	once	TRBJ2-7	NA	CASSLGAEEQYF	TGTGCCAGCAGCTTAGGGGCTGAAGAGCAGTACTTC
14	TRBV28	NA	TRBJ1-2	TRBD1	CASSRTGDNYGYTF	TGTGCCAGCAGTAGGACAGGGGACAACTATGGCTACACCTTC
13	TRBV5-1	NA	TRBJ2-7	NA	CASSFGQTYEQYF	TGCGCCAGCAGCTTTGGACAGACCTACGAGCAGTACTTC
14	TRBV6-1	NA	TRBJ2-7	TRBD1	CASKGDRGSYEQYF	TGTGCCAGCAAGGGGGACAGGGGTTCCTACGAGCAGTACTTC
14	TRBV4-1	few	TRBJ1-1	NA	CASSPRVINTEAFF	TGCGCCAGCAGCCCTAGAGTGATCAACACTGAAGCTTTCTTT
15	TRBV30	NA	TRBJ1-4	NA	CAWSPLGGGEEKLFF	TGTGCCTGGAGCCCTCTTGGGGGGGGCGAGGAAAAACTGTTTTTT
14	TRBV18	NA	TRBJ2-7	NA	CASSPLEGSYEQYF	TGTGCCAGCTCACCATTGGAGGGTTCCTACGAGCAGTACTTC
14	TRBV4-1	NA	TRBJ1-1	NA	CASSQDIPNTEAFF	TGCGCCAGCAGCCAAGATATTCCGAACACTGAAGCTTTCTTT
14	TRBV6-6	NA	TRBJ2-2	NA	CASSGSVDTGELFF	TGTGCCAGCAGCGGGTCGGTGGACACCGGGGAGCTGTTTTTT
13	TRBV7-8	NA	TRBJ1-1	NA	CASSFQRDTEAFF	TGTGCCAGCAGCTTTCAGAGGGACACTGAAGCTTTCTTT
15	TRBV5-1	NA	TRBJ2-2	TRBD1	CASSSGTGTTGELFF	TGCGCCAGCAGCTCCGGGACAGGGACCACCGGGGAGCTGTTTTTT
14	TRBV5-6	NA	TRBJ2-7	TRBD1	CASSRQGQSYEQYF	TGTGCCAGCAGCCGACAGGGTCAATCCTACGAGCAGTACTTC
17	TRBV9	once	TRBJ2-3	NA	CASSVASEGAAQDTQYF	TGTGCCAGCAGCGTAGCGTCGGAGGGGGCAGCACAAGATACGCAGTATTTT
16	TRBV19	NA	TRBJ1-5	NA	CASSILTGYSNQPQHF	TGTGCCAGTAGTATCTTGACGGGATATAGCAATCAGCCCCAGCATTTT
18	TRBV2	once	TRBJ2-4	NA	CASSQSFTGKLAKNIQYF	TGTGCCAGCAGCCAATCCTTTACAGGTAAACTAGCCAAAAACATTCAGTACTTC
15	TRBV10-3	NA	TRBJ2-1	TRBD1	CAISESGQGFNEQFF	TGTGCCATCAGTGAGTCGGGACAGGGGTTCAATGAGCAGTTCTTC
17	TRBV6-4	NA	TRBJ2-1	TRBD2	CASSDSLTSGDRNEQFF	TGTGCCAGCAGTGACTCCTTGACTAGCGGGGATAGAAATGAGCAGTTCTTC
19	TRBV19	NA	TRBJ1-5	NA	CASSIDLLFDTMGNQPQHF	TGTGCCAGTAGTATAGACCTCCTTTTTGATACAATGGGCAATCAGCCCCAGCATTTT
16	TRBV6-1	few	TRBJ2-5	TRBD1	CASSAETGGEVETQYF	TGTGCCAGCAGTGCTGAGACAGGGGGCGAAGTAGAGACCCAGTACTTC
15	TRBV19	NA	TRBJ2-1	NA	CASSQRPFSYNEQFF	TGTGCCAGTAGTCAGCGCCCCTTTTCCTACAATGAGCAGTTCTTC
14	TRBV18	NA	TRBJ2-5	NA	CASSAPGTPGEQYF	TGTGCCAGCTCAGCGCCCGGGACCCCAGGGGAGCAGTACTTC
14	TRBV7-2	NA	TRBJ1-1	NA	CASSLDRENTEAFF	TGTGCCAGCAGCTTAGACAGGGAGAACACTGAAGCTTTCTTT
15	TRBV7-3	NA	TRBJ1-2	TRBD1	CASSATRDRGYGYTF	TGTGCCAGCAGCGCAACCAGGGACAGGGGATATGGCTACACCTTC
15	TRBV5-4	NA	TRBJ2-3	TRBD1	CASSPGTGRTDTQYF	TGTGCCAGCAGCCCGGGGACAGGGAGAACAGATACGCAGTATTTT
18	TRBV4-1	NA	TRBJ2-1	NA	CASSQDPPQEISYNEQFF	TGCGCCAGCAGCCAAGACCCTCCACAGGAAATATCCTACAATGAGCAGTTCTTC
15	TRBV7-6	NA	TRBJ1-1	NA	CASSLGARQNTEAFF	TGTGCCAGCAGCTTAGGTGCCAGACAGAACACTGAAGCTTTCTTT
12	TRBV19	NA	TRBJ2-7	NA	CASRDTAYEQYF	TGTGCCTCCCGGGACACCGCCTACGAGCAGTACTTC
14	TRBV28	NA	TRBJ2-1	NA	CASFRGNPYNEQFF	TGTGCCAGCTTCCGGGGGAACCCCTACAATGAGCAGTTCTTC
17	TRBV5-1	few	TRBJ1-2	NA	CASSILQRAAGDYGYTF	TGCGCCAGCAGCATCCTCCAACGGGCGGCCGGGGACTATGGCTACACCTTC
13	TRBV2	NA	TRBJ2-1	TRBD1	CASTVDRANEQFF	TGTGCCAGCACCGTGGACAGGGCCAATGAGCAGTTCTTC
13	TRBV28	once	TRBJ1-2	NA	CASSLGQNYGYTF	TGTGCCAGCAGTTTGGGGCAGAACTATGGCTACACCTTC
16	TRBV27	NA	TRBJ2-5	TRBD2	CASSLVGGGLKETQYF	TGTGCCAGCAGTTTAGTCGGGGGGGGCCTCAAAGAGACCCAGTACTTC
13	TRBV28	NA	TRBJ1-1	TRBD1	CASRAGQGGEAFF	TGTGCCAGCAGGGCGGGACAGGGTGGTGAAGCTTTCTTT
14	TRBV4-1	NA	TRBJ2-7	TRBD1	CASSPRDRVPEQYF	TGCGCCAGCAGCCCCCGAGACAGGGTTCCCGAGCAGTACTTC
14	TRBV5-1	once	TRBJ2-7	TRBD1	CASSSDRQTYEQYF	TGCGCCAGCAGCTCGGACAGGCAGACCTACGAGCAGTACTTC
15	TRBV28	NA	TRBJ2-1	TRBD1	CASSFRGQGGNEQFF	TGTGCCAGCAGTTTCCGGGGACAGGGTGGCAATGAGCAGTTCTTC
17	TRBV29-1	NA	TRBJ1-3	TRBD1	CSVQLTGALFSGNTIYF	TGCAGCGTTCAACTGACAGGGGCTCTGTTCTCTGGAAACACCATATATTTT
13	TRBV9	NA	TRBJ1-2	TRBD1	CARPSTGTYGYPF	TGTGCCAGACCATCGACAGGGACTTATGGCTACCCCTTC
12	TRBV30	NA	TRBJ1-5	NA	CAWSVPGQPQHF	TGTGCCTGGAGTGTACCGGGTCAGCCCCAGCATTTT
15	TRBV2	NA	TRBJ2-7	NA	CASSRIMTPGYEQYF	TGTGCCAGCAGTCGTATCATGACCCCGGGTTACGAGCAGTACTTC
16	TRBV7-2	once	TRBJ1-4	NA	CASSSVLGQSNEKLFF	TGTGCCAGCAGCTCAGTTCTCGGACAGAGTAATGAAAAACTGTTTTTT
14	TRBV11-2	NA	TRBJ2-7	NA	CASSLDAGVYEQYF	TGTGCCAGCAGCTTAGATGCAGGGGTCTACGAGCAGTACTTC
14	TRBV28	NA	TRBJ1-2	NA	CASRLTGGGHGYTF	TGTGCCAGCAGACTTACTGGGGGAGGACATGGCTACACCTTC
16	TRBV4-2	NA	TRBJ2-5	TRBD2	CASSLWTSGGTRTQYF	TGTGCCAGCAGCCTTTGGACTAGCGGGGGGACGAGGACCCAGTACTTC
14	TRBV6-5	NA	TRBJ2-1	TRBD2	CASSRLAGDNEQFF	TGTGCCAGCAGTAGACTAGCGGGGGACAATGAGCAGTTCTTC
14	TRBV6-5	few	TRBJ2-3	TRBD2	CASRTGGLPDTQYF	TGTGCCAGCAGGACGGGGGGGCTCCCAGATACGCAGTATTTT
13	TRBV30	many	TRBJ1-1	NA	CAWSGHINTEAFF	TGTGCCTGGTCGGGACATATAAACACTGAAGCTTTCTTT